Shown below are 5 T cell receptor beta chains from a single sample sequenced in a study of regulatory T cells in long-lasting Graves disease. Relying on iRepertoire HTBI primers and Arm-PCR of CDR3 regions, the team built TCR beta libraries. MiXCR, run by TCRdb on the multiplex PCR reads, gives a single entry per CDR3 protein. The sample lists 400,000 to 500,000 distinct CDR3 sequences; 15% to 20% were seen once. The time point here: newly diagnosed GD, antithyroid drugs for less than 3 months. Extracted RNA from PBMCs served as the source of the TCR library. These data were also reused for a study on T cells in Graves' hyperthyroidism and ophthalmopathy.

The sample was peripheral blood mononuclear cells (PBMCs), taken at new diagnosis, from a patient treated with antithyroid drugs. The receptor set was obtained from a woman under 30 with Graves disease.

This chain joins TRBV30 and TRBJ2-3, with 11 bases fitting TRBD2. V dropped 3 bases and J dropped 6; count of bases not matched to a gene: 2. Germline CDR1 reads GTSNPN; CDR2 reads SVGIG (reference sequence). The CDR3 spans 13 residues. The CDR3: CAWRLAGGDTQYF. The CDR3 DNA reads TGTGCCTGGAGGCTAGCGGGAGGCGATACGCAGTATTTT.

This sequence joins TRBV6-2 or TRBV6-3 and TRBJ1-6; D is possibly TRBD1 (6 bases). Germline lookup yields CDR1 MNHEY and CDR2 SVGEGT. V shed 6 bases and J shed 10 bases, with 16 bases lying between them. The CDR3 spans 14 residues. CDR3 DNA: TGTGCCAGCAGGTTCACAGGGACGGACTCACCCCTCCACTTT. This codes for CASRFTGTDSPLHF.

The CDR3 region is CASSLGQGTEQFF. DNA of the CDR3: TGTGCCAGCAGTCTCGGACAGGGGACTGAGCAGTTCTTC. This chain connects TRBV27 to TRBJ2-1, with TRBD1 identical over 9 bases. This CDR3 region has 13 residues. With 5 bases clipped from V and 9 bases from J, the junction kept 5 bases outside the gene matches. From germline, CDR1 is MNHEY and CDR2 SMNVEV (reference sequence).

This clonotype appeared a few times. The V and J genes are TRBV7-2 and TRBJ1-3, with D unclear. Germline loops: CDR1 SGHTA, CDR2 FQGNSA. The CDR3 is 16 residues long. The V gene lost 3 bases and the J gene lost 0 bases, with 12 bases spanning the gap. As DNA, the CDR3 is TGTGCCAGCAGCTTCGTGGAGAGCTACTCTGGAAACACCATATATTTT. Residues: CASSFVESYSGNTIYF.

This clonotype was picked up many times. The CDR3 protein is CSVDVGTSGTYNEQFF. The CDR3 DNA is TGCAGCGTCGACGTAGGGACTAGCGGGACTTACAATGAGCAGTTCTTC. The chain carries TRBV29-1 and TRBJ2-1; 13 bases are shared with TRBD2. J was trimmed by 4 bases and V by 6 bases; bases with no gene match: 9. Looked up from germline, CDR1 is SQVTM and CDR2 is ANQGSEA. The CDR3 has 16 amino acids.